These 21 T cell receptor beta chains were sequenced from one sample in a study of beta chain features in type 1 diabetes (dated by TCRdb to the late 2010s). Points the paper makes about the study in general: Type 1 diabetes patients showed a moderate but significant shortening of TCRB CDR3 length in all four CD4+ subsets.

The library was obtained by the immunoSEQ multiplex PCR assay. The High Capacity cDNA Reverse Transcription Kit was used to reverse transcribe all of the isolated RNA, meaning that expressed TCRB transcripts were what got sequenced. Sourced from immuneACCESS, this table was stored by TCRdb with only in-frame sequences that have V and J called. A share of the clones is absent; for the studies checked, an unresolved V gene accounts for under half, and the remainder has no known explanation. Recorded for this sample are about 700,000 clones; 13% of them occurred a single time. In total, the top ten clones hold roughly 0.022% of the sample. For these TCRs, the target antigens are not known. Sequencing input: naive CD4+ T cells from blood. The cell subset or site label for this specimen denotes: true naive CD4+ T cells. These receptors were taken from a man between 18 and 35 years old with type 1 diabetes.

The rearrangement links TRBV7-9 to TRBJ2-3, with 7 nucleotides matching TRBD1. V dropped 5 bases and J dropped 1; count of bases not matched to a gene: 9. The CDR3 has 16 residues. Per germline, CDR1 SEHNR and CDR2 FQNEAQ (reference sequence). Here the CDR3 DNA reads TGTGCCAGCAGCCCCCGGACAGGTCGTGGCACAGATACGCAGTATTTT. This gives the protein CASSPRTGRGTDTQYF.

This clone was seen more than once but under ten times. The V and J genes are TRBV6-1 and TRBJ1-1; TRBD1 is a possible D gene (6 bases). Trimming removed 0 bases at V and 3 bases at J, with 20 bases between. This CDR3 region has 18 residues. The germline gives CDR1 MNHNS, CDR2 SASEGT. In DNA, the CDR3 is TGTGCCAGCAGTGAAGCGCTTCTGGCAGGGGCTAGGGACACTGAAGCTTTCTTT. It translates to CASSEALLAGARDTEAFF.

The rearrangement links TRBV6-5 to TRBJ1-1; D is uncertain. The V end lost 3 bases, the J end lost 7 bases, and 15 bases lay between the germline ends. This CDR3 has 14 amino acids. Looked up from germline, CDR1 is MNHEY and CDR2 is SVGAGI. The CDR3 reads CASSYVDGRYEAFF. CDR3 nucleotides: TGTGCCAGCAGTTATGTCGACGGTAGATATGAAGCTTTCTTT.

The V gene is TRBV14, the J gene TRBJ1-2; 9 nucleotides agree with TRBD1. J gave up 4 bases and V 2 bases, and 5 bases lay outside the gene matches. CDR3 size: 15 residues. Germline V gene data show CDR1 as SGHDN and CDR2 as FVKESK. CDR3 in amino acids: CASSQLQGASYGYTF. DNA for the CDR3: TGTGCCAGCAGCCAACTACAGGGGGCCAGCTATGGCTACACCTTC.

The rearrangement links TRBV10-1 to TRBJ1-1; 7 bases are a match to TRBD1. The V and J ends lost 5 bases and 0 bases, in that order; junction bases with no gene match: 3. Germline loops: CDR1 WNHNN, CDR2 SYGVQD (reference sequence). The CDR3 totals 14 residues. This chain's CDR3 is CASSTGQMNTEAFF. Written as DNA, the CDR3 is TGCGCCAGCAGTACGGGACAGATGAACACTGAAGCTTTCTTT.

V and J are TRBV13 and TRBJ1-1, with TRBD1 matching 9 bases. The CDR3 is 12 residues long. Looked up from germline, CDR1 is PRHDT and CDR2 is FYEKMQ (reference sequence). V lost 5 bases, J lost 12 bases, and 7 bases stayed unmatched. The CDR3 sequence: CASSPGQGTTFF. The CDR3 DNA is TGTGCCAGCAGCCCGGGACAGGGAACAACTTTCTTT. Full variable domain (outside the CDR3, taken from reference TRBV13 and TRBJ1-1): AAGVIQSPRHLIKEKRETATLKCYPIPRHDTVYWYQQGPGQDPQFLISFYEKMQSDKGSIPDRFSAQQFSDYHSELNMSSLELGDSALYFCASSPGQGTTFFGQGTRLTVV.

This chain connects TRBV28 to TRBJ1-5; TRBD1 agrees at 8 bases. The CDR3 contains 15 residues. Germline assignment: CDR1 MDHEN and CDR2 SYDVKM. V trimming: 3 bases; J trimming: 7 bases; junction bases outside the gene matches: 8. CDR3 DNA sequence: TGTGCCAGCAGTTTTGCCGACAGGGGAGGACAGCCCCAGCATTTT. Its translation is CASSFADRGGQPQHF.

The table lists this clone with a few counts. This chain connects TRBV15 to TRBJ2-7; D gene unclear. Trimming removed 3 bases from V and 0 bases from J, with 6 bases in between. The CDR3 is 13 residues long. Germline loops: CDR1 LNHNV, CDR2 YYDKDF (reference sequence). CDR3 coding DNA: TGTGCCACCAGCAGGGGTATCTCCTACGAGCAGTACTTC. Protein product: CATSRGISYEQYF. Filled out from reference TRBV15 and TRBJ2-7, the complete variable domain reads DAMVIQNPRYQVTQFGKPVTLSCSQTLNHNVMYWYQQKSSQAPKLLFHYYDKDFNNEADTPDNFQSRRPNTSFCFLDIRSPGLGDTAMYLCATSRGISYEQYFGPGTRLTVT.

The chain joins TRBV18 to TRBJ2-3; the match to TRBD1 covers 7 bases. With V trimmed by 8 bases and J by 0 bases, 8 bases remained unmatched. The CDR3 length is 15 residues. Germline V gene lookup returns CDR1 KGHSH and CDR2 LQKENI. CDR3 nucleotide sequence: TGTGCCAGCCTACCACAGGGGTCTAGCACAGATACGCAGTATTTT. Translated: CASLPQGSSTDTQYF.

The gene calls are TRBV30 and TRBJ2-5; 8 nucleotides agree with TRBD1. There are 20 residues in the CDR3. Trimming at V came to 3 bases and at J to 4 bases, leaving 25 bases not matched to a gene. The germline CDR1 and CDR2 sequences are GTSNPN and SVGIG (reference sequence). The CDR3 coding sequence is TGTGCCTGGAGCCCCGGGCCTCCGGACAGGGCACCTAAAGGGGGAGAGACCCAGTACTTC. Its translation is CAWSPGPPDRAPKGGETQYF.

The chain links TRBV30 to TRBJ1-6, with 9 bases identical to TRBD1. The germline CDR1 and CDR2 sequences are GTSNPN and SVGIG (reference sequence). The CDR3 has 15 residues. The V and J ends lost 3 bases and 8 bases, in that order; junction bases with no gene match: 8. Here the CDR3 DNA reads TGTGCCTGGAGCCTGATCGACAGGGGGGATTCACCCCTCCACTTT. Translated, it gives CAWSLIDRGDSPLHF.

The chain joins TRBV29-1 to TRBJ2-7; TRBD1 or TRBD2 may be the D gene (5 bases each). Germline V gene lookup returns CDR1 SQVTM and CDR2 ANQGSEA. Trimming stripped 7 bases from V and 3 bases from J, with 16 bases between. CDR3 length equals 13 residues. The CDR3 loop is CSARIGDGYEQYF. CDR3 coding DNA: TGCAGCGCCCGCATCGGGGACGGCTACGAGCAGTACTTC.

This clone was seen more than once but under ten times. The chain has TRBV5-1 and TRBJ2-1; 8 bases line up with TRBD2. Trimming at V came to 4 bases and at J to 0 bases, leaving 3 bases not matched to a gene. Germline values: CDR1 SGHRS, CDR2 YFSETQ. The CDR3 runs to 15 residues. CDR3: CASSTLADSYNEQFF. The DNA of the CDR3 is TGCGCCAGCAGCACACTAGCGGACTCCTACAATGAGCAGTTCTTC.

There are a few counts of this clone. The rearrangement joins TRBV2 to TRBJ2-6; D is uncertain. CDR3 size: 15 residues. Between the trimmed V and J ends, which lost 6 bases and 0 bases, there was a span of 9 bases. CDR1 SNHLY and CDR2 FYNNEI come from the germline V gene. The chain's CDR3 is CASRIQSSGANVLTF. CDR3 in DNA: TGTGCCAGCAGAATTCAAAGCTCTGGGGCCAACGTCCTGACTTTC.

This clone has just a few counts. The genes are TRBV5-1 and TRBJ1-1; D may be TRBD1 (6 bases). This CDR3 region has 15 residues. V lost 4 bases and J 0 bases, leaving 13 bases between the germline ends. CDR1 and CDR2 (germline): SGHRS, YFSETQ. The CDR3 DNA follows: TGCGCCAGCAGCGCAGCGACAGGTATGAACACTGAAGCTTTCTTT. This sequence encodes CASSAATGMNTEAFF.

The genes are TRBV6-4 and TRBJ1-1; D is perhaps TRBD1 (6 bases). This CDR3 comprises 11 residues. The V end lost 5 bases, the J end lost 14 bases, and 15 bases lay between the germline ends. From germline, CDR1 is MRHNA and CDR2 SNTAGT. The CDR3 DNA sequence: TGTGCCAGCAGTTTAAGGGGGTCCTCGTTCTTT. It codes for CASSLRGSSFF.

The chain employs TRBV20-1 and TRBJ1-6; D might be TRBD1 (5 bases). The CDR3 is 11 residues long. V lost 6 bases and J 14 bases, leaving 14 bases between the germline ends. The germline V gene has CDR1 DFQATT and CDR2 SNEGSKA (reference sequence). CDR3 in amino acids: CSAIQGRTLHF. CDR3 DNA: TGCAGTGCGATCCAGGGTAGGACCCTCCACTTT.

V usage is TRBV9 and J usage is TRBJ2-6, with D maybe TRBD1 (6 bases). Trimming took off 1 base at V and 4 bases at J, with 9 bases between the two ends. The germline V gene encodes CDR1 SGDLS and CDR2 YYNGEE. The CDR3 is 15 residues long. The CDR3 nucleotides read TGTGCCAGCAGCGTAACAGGGTCCGGGGCCAACGTCCTGACTTTC. Its protein product is CASSVTGSGANVLTF.

The genes are TRBV28 and TRBJ2-7; weak D call: TRBD1 (6 bases). CDR1 and CDR2 (germline): MDHEN, SYDVKM. The CDR3 sequence is 12 residues long. Trimming stripped 6 bases from V and 2 bases from J, with 8 bases between. In DNA, the CDR3 is TGTGCCAGCAGGGACAGCACCTACGAGCAGTACTTC. This codes for CASRDSTYEQYF.

This clone has more than one count but fewer than ten. This chain connects TRBV6-1 to TRBJ2-3, with D perhaps given as TRBD1 or TRBD2 (5 bases each). Trimming pared 1 base from V and 2 bases from J, leaving 10 bases between. The length of the CDR3 is 15 residues. Germline V gene lookup returns CDR1 MNHNS and CDR2 SASEGT. CDR3 residues: CASSEVTGLTDTQYF. The CDR3 DNA is TGTGCCAGCAGTGAAGTAACAGGACTCACAGATACGCAGTATTTT.

This clone is a singleton in its sample. The V and J genes are TRBV28 and TRBJ1-4; D gene ambiguous. V gave up 4 bases and J gave up 4 bases, with 10 bases separating them. The V gene's germline CDR1 is MDHEN and CDR2 SYDVKM. The CDR3 contains 14 residues. Here the CDR3 reads CASSSPDGNEKLFF. In DNA, the CDR3 is TGTGCCAGCAGTTCCCCGGACGGTAATGAAAAACTGTTTTTT.